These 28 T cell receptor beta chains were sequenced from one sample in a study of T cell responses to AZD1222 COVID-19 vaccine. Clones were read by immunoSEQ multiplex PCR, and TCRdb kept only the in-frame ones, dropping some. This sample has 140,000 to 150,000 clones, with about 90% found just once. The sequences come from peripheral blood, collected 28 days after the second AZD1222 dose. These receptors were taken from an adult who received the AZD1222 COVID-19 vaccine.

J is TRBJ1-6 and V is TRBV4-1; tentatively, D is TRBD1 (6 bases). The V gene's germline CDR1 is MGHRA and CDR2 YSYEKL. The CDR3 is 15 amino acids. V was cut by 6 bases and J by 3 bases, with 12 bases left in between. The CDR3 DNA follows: TGCGCCAGCAGACCACAGGGATACTATAATTCACCCCTCCACTTT. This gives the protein CASRPQGYYNSPLHF.

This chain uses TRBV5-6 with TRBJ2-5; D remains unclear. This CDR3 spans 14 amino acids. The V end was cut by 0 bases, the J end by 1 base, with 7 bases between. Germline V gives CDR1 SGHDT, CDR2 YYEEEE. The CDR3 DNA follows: TGTGCCAGCAGCTTGGATATAGGCCAAGAGACCCAGTACTTC. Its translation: CASSLDIGQETQYF.

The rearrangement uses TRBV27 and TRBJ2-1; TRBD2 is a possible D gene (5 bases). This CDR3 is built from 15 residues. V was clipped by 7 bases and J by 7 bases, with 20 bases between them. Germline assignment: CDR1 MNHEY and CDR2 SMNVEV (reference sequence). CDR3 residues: CASTHSLARNNEQFF. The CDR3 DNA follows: TGTGCCAGCACCCACTCCCTAGCCCGCAATAATGAGCAGTTCTTC.

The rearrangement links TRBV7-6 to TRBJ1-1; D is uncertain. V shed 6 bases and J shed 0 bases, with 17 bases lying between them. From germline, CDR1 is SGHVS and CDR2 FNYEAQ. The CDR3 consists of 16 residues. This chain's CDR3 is CASRARRGNMNTEAFF. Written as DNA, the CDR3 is TGTGCCAGCAGAGCTAGACGGGGAAACATGAACACTGAAGCTTTCTTT.

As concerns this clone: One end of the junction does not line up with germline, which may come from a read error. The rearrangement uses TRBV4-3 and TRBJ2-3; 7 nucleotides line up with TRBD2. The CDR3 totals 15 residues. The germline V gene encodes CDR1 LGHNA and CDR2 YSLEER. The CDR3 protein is CASSEDSGPRDTQYF. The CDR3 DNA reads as TGCGCCAGCAGCGAAGATAGCGGGCCAAGGGATACGCAGTATTTT.

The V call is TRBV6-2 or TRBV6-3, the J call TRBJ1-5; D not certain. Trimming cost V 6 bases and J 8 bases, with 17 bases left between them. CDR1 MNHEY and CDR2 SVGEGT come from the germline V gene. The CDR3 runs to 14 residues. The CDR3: CASSQNRELEPQHF. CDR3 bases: TGTGCCAGCAGCCAAAACCGGGAGTTGGAGCCCCAGCATTTT.

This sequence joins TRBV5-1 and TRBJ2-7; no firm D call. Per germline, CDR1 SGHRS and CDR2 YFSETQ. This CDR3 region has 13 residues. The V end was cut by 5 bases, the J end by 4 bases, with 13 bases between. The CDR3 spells CASRNSLTYEQYF. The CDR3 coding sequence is TGCGCCAGCAGGAACAGTCTTACATACGAGCAGTACTTC.

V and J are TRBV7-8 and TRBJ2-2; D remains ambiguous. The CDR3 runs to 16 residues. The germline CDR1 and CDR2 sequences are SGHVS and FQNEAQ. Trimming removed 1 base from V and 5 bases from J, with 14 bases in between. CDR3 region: CASSLGNGILTGELFF. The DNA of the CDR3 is TGTGCCAGCAGCTTAGGAAACGGAATATTAACCGGGGAGCTGTTTTTT.

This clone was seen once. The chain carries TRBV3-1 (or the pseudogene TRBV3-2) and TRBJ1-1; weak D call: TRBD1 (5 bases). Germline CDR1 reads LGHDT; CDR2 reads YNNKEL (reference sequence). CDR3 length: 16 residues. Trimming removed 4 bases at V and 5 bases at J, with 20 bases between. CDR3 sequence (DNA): TGTGCCAGCAGCCTCCTCGGGGCCGGGGGGAGGACTGAAGCTTTCTTT. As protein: CASSLLGAGGRTEAFF.

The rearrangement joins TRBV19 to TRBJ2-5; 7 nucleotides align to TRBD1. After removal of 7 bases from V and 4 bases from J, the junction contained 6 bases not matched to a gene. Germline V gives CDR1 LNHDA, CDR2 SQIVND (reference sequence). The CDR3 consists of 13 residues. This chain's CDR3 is CASTQGGRETQYF. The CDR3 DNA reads TGTGCCAGTACCCAAGGGGGCCGAGAGACCCAGTACTTC.

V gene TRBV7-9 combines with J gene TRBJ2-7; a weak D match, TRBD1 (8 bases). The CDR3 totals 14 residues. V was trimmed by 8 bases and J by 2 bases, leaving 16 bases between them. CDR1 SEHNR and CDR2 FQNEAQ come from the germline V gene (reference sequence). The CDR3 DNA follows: TGTGCCAGCTCACAGGGGGGGGTGGCCTACGAGCAGTACTTC. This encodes CASSQGGVAYEQYF.

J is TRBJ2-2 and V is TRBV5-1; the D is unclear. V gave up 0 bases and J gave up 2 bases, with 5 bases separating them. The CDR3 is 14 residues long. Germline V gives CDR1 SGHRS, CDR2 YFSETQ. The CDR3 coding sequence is TGCGCCAGCAGCTTGGGCCCAAACACCGGGGAGCTGTTTTTT. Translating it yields CASSLGPNTGELFF.

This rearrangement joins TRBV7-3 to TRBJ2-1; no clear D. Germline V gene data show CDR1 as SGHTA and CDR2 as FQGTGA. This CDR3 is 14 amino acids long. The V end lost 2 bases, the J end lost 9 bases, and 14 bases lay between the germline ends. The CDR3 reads CASSLDRSSTEQFF. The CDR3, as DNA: TGTGCCAGCAGCTTAGATCGGTCGAGTACTGAGCAGTTCTTC.

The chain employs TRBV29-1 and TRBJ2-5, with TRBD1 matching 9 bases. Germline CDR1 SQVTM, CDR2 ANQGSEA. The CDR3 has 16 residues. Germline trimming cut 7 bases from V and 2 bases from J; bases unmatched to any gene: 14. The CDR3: CSAISGTGYPQETQYF. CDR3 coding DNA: TGCAGCGCAATAAGTGGGACAGGGTACCCTCAAGAGACCCAGTACTTC.

DNA of the CDR3: TGTGCCAGCAGCCCTCGGGTACAGTACAATGAGCAGTTCTTC. Encoded protein: CASSPRVQYNEQFF. This chain connects TRBV11-2 to TRBJ2-1; D is unresolved. There are 14 residues in the CDR3. Germline CDR1 and CDR2: SGHAT and FQNNGV. V shed 5 bases and J shed 4 bases, with 12 bases lying between them.

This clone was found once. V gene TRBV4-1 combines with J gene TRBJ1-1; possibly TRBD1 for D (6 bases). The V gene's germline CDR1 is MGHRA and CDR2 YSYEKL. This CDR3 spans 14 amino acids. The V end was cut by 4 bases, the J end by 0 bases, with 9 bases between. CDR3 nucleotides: TGCGCCAGCAGCCCCGGGACACTGAACACTGAAGCTTTCTTT. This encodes CASSPGTLNTEAFF.

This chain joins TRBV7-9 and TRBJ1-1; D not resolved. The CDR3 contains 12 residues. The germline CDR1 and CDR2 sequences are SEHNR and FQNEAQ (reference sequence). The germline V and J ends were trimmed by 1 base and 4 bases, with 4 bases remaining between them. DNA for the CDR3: TGTGCCAGCAGCTTAGAGCCCACTGAAGCTTTCTTT. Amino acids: CASSLEPTEAFF.

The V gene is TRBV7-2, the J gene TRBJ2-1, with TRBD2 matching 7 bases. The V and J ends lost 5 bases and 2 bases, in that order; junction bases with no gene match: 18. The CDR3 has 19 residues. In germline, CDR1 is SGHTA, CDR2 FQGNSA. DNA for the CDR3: TGTGCCAGCAGCGCATCATCCCTGGCACTAGCGAGAACCTACAATGAGCAGTTCTTC. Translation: CASSASSLALARTYNEQFF.

Written as DNA, the CDR3 is TGTGCCAGCAGTTTCTTGGAAGGGTTGCTTCAGCCCCAGCATTTT. This encodes CASSFLEGLLQPQHF. J is TRBJ1-5 and V is TRBV28, with D unresolved. Per the germline V gene, CDR1 is MDHEN and CDR2 is SYDVKM. CDR3 size: 15 residues. Trimming removed 3 bases at V and 6 bases at J, with 15 bases between.

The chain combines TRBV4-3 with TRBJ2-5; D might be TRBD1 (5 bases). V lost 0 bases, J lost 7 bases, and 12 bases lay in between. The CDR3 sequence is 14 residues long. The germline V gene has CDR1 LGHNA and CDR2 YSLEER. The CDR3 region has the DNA TGCGCCAGCAGCCAAGAAAGGGGCCCGACGACCCAGTACTTC. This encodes CASSQERGPTTQYF.

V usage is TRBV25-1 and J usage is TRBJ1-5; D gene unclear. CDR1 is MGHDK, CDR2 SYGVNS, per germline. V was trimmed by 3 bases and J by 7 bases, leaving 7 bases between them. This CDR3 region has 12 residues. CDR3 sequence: CASSDGRQPQHF. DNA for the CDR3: TGTGCCAGCAGTGACGGTCGGCAGCCCCAGCATTTT.

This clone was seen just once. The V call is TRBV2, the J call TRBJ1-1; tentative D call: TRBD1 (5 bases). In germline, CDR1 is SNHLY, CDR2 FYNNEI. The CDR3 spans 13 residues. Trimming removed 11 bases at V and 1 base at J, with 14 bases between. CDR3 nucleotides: TGTGCCCTGTCGAGGGACCCGAACACTGAAGCTTTCTTT. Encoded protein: CALSRDPNTEAFF.

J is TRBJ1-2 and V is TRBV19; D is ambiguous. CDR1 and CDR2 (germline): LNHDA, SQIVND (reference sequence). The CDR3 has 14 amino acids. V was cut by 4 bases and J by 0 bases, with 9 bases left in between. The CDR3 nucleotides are TGTGCCAGTAGTAGACTACGGGCTAACTATGGCTACACCTTC. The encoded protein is CASSRLRANYGYTF.

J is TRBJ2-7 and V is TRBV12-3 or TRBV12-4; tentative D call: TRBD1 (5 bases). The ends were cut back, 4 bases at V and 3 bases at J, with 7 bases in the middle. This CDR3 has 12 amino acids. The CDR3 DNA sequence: TGTGCCAGCAGTTCCAGGGACTACGAGCAGTACTTC. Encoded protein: CASSSRDYEQYF.

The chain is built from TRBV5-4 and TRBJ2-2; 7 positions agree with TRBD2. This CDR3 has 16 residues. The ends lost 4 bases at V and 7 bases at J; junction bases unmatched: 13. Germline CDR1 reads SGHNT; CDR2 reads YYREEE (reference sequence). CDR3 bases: TGTGCCAGCAGCGGGAGACTGGCGGGAGTCGGCGGGGAGCTGTTTTTT. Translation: CASSGRLAGVGGELFF.

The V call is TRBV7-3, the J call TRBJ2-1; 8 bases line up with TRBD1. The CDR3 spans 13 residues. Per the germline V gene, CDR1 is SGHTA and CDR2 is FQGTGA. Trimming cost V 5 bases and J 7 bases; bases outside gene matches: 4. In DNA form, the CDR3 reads TGTGCCAGCAGCCAAAACAGGGGGAATGAGCAGTTCTTC. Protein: CASSQNRGNEQFF.

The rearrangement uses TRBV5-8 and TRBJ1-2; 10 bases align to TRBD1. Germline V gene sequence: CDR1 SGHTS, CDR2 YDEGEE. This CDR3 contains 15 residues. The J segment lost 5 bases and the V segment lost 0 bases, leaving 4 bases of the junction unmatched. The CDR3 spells CASSLGTGGVYGYTF. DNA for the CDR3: TGTGCCAGCAGCTTGGGGACAGGGGGAGTTTATGGCTACACCTTC. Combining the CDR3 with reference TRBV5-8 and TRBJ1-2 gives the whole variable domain EAGVTQSPTHLIKTRGQQATLRCSPISGHTSVYWYQQALGLGLQFLLWYDEGEERNRGNFPPRFSGRQFPNYSSELNVNALELEDSALYLCASSLGTGGVYGYTFGSGTRLTVV.

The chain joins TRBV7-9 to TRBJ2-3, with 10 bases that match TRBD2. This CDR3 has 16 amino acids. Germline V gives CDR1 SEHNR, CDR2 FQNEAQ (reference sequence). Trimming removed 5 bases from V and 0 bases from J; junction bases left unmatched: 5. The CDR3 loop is CASSHSGRYSTDTQYF. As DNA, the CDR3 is TGTGCCAGCAGCCATAGCGGGAGGTATAGCACAGATACGCAGTATTTT.